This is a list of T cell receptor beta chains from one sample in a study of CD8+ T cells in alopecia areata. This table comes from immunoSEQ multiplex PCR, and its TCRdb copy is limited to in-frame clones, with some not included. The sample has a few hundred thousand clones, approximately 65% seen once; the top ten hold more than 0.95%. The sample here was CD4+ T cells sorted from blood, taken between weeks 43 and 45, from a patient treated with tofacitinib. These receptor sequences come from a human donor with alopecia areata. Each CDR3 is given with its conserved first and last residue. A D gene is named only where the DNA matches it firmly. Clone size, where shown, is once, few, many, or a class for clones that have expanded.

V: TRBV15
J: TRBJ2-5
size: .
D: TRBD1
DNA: TGTGCCACCAGCAGGGCCGGGACAGGGAGGAGGGAGACCCAGTACTTC
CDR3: CATSRAGTGRRETQYF

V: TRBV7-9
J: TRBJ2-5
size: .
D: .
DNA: TGTGCCAGCAGCTTAGGCCGGTTTCAAGAGACCCAGTACTTC
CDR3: CASSLGRFQETQYF

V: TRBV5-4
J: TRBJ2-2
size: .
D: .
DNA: TGTGCCAGCAGCCCCGAGCTGAACACCGGGGAGCTGTTTTTT
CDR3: CASSPELNTGELFF

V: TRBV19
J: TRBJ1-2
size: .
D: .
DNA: TGTGCCAGTAGTACCCGCGAGGGCGGCTACACCTTC
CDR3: CASSTREGGYTF

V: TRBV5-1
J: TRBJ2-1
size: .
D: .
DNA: TGCGCCAGCAGCTCCTCAGGGAGCTCCTACAATGAGCAGTTCTTC
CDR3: CASSSSGSSYNEQFF

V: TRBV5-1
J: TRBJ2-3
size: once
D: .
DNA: TGCGCCAGCAGCTTGACCGGTTCCAGCGGAGCAGATACGCAGTATTTT
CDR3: CASSLTGSSGADTQYF

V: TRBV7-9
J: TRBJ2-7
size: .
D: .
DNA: TGTGCCAGCAGCTTAGGCCCCCCCCGAGGCGACACGTCCCTTTTC
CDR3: CASSLGPPRGDTSLF

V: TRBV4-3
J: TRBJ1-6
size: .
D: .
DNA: TGCGCCAGCAGCCAAGATTGGGAGAATAATTCACCCCTCCACTTT
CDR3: CASSQDWENNSPLHF

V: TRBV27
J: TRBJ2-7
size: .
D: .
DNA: TGTGCCAGCAGTTTATCGGGGGTTCACTCGATTGAATCCTACGAGCAGTACTTC
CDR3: CASSLSGVHSIESYEQYF

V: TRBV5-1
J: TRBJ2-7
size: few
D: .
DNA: TGCGCCAGCAGCTTGGCAGGCAGCCACGAGCAGTACTTC
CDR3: CASSLAGSHEQYF

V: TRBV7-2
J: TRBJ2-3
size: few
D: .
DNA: TGTGCCAGCAGCCCCCCAGGGGGCACAGATACGCAGTATTTT
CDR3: CASSPPGGTDTQYF

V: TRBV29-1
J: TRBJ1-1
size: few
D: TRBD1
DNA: TGCAGCCTTGACAGGGGCCGGACTGAAGCTTTCTTT
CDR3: CSLDRGRTEAFF

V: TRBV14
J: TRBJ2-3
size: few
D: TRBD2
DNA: TGTGCCAGCACCCTAGCGGGGGGAACAGATACGCAGTATTTT
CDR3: CASTLAGGTDTQYF

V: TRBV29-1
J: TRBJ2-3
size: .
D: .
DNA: TGCAGCGTTAAGGGCAGGCTGGGAGATACGCAGTATTTT
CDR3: CSVKGRLGDTQYF

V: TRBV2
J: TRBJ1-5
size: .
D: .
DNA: TGTGCCAGCAGTAGAATCGGTCAGCCCCAGCATTTT
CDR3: CASSRIGQPQHF

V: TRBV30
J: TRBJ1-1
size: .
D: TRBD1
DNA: TGTGCCTGGAGCCCCCTAAAGACAGGGCGAAACACTGAAGCTTTCTTT
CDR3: CAWSPLKTGRNTEAFF

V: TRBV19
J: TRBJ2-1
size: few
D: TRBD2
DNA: TGTGCCAGTAGTATTCGGGGGGGCCAGTTCTTC
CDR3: CASSIRGGQFF

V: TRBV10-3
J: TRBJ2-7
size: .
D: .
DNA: TGTGCCATCAGTGCCTCATCGAACCCCTACGAGCAGTACTTC
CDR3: CAISASSNPYEQYF